This T cell receptor beta chain derives from a study of T-cell memory formation after mild COVID-19. TCRdb used MiXCR to reprocess the 5' RACE reads, holding one entry per CDR3 protein. Found here are 450,000 or so distinct CDR3 sequences, around 19% of them singletons; the top ten hold roughly 8.4%. The CDR3 has 14 amino acids. The V and J ends lost 1 base and 9 bases respectively, with 15 bases between them. CDR1 and CDR2 (germline): MGHRA, YSYEKL. V usage is TRBV4-1 and J usage is TRBJ1-2; maybe TRBD1 (6 bases). The sequencing input was PBMCs or a T cell subset sorted from them (not recorded which). The TCR originated in an adult woman who had mild COVID-19 (a few samples of this study predate the infection). Cell type and time point are not known. The CDR3: CASSQAAGAKSYTF. CDR3 nucleotides: TGCGCCAGCAGCCAAGCCGCAGGGGCGAAGAGCTACACCTTC.